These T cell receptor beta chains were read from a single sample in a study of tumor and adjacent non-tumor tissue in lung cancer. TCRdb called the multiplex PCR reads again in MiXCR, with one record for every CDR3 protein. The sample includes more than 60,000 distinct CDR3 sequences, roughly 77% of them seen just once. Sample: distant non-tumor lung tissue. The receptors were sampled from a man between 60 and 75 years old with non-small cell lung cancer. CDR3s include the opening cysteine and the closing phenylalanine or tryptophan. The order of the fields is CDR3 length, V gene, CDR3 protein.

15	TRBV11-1	CASSPGTGFTGTPFF
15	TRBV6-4	CVSSHSGSSYNEQFF
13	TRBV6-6	CARATGTCYEQYF
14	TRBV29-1	CRVAGGLAEETQYF
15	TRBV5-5	CASSRWGERSETQYF
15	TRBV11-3	CTSSLCPDSQETQYF
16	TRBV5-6	CASSIQAGLGDTKAFF
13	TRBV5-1	CASNLVWGTEAFF
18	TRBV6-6	CASSYVTGPSRWTGELFF
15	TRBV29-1	CSVEDLKGVDEKLLF
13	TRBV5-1	CASSNGDFYEQYF
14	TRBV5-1	CASSLGGRGDEQYF
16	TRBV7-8	CASSLDGTGQGKTQYF
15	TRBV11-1	CASSFDTYSTNDQFF
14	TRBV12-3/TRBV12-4	CASSSGTGCLERYF
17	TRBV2	CASSEAGAGGPFNEQFF
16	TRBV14	CASSQSDLVVGGEQCF
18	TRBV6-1	CASNENALLGTETYEQYF
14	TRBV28	CASTGGQGMSQHFF
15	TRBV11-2	CVSSLMAGGLDTQYF
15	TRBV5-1	CASSLEGGPKQPLHF
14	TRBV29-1	CSVYTGTSSYEHCF
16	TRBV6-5	CASSYSASYSRNTIYF
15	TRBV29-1	CSATRAGQGSHEHYF
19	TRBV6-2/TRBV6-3	CASSSGLEGVVISSYEQYF
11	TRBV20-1	CSARQNIETFF
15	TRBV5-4	CASSLGGTTLDTQYF
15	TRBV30	CAWLWPGGVARELFF
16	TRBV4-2	CASSQESGTNTWELSF
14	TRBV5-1	CASRGRSEEETQYF
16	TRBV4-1	CASSQKQDSTPWYLHF
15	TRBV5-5	CASSRWGEGPYTQYF
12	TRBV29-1	CSVEREGDEHCF
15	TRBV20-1	CCARGQDRPNQLQHF
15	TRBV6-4	CASKNEDSMNTEAFF
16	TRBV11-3	CASSFWPADRTDTQYF
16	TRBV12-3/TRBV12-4	CASNRTSGRAIHEQYF
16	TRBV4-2	CTSSQESGTNTGQLFF
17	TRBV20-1	CSARDPQTSGRGDTQYF
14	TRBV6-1	CASSPRRGVNEQFF
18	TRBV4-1	CASSQVAGGHQSYNEQFF
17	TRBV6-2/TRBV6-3	CATSYNICGSFPPEQFF
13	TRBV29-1	CSARTGESQPQHF
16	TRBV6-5	CARSRDGGGNSYEQYF
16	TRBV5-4	CASRWRGRGDSYEQYF
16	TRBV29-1	CNVAGGNERGREIQYF
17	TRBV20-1	CSAIDRGRSSYNSLLHF
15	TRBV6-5	CASSYGAGQVYEQYF
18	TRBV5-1	CASSLVTSGSFGANVLTF
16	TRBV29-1	CSVPRGQDLSTVTQYF
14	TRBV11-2	CASSPDTTYNEQFF
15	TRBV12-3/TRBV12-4	CASSFPPSRIGELFF
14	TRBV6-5	CAGSYKGGMNEQSF
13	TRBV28	CASTGRYNSPSHF
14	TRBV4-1	CASSQDSGANVLTF